One T cell receptor beta chain is described in this entry. Other DNA sequences in this sample translate to the same CDR3. The data stem from a study of blood T cell repertoires in COVID-19. On the study more broadly: Both acute and convalescent COVID-19 samples were obtained from the United States, Italy and Spain. Nucleic acid was either cDNA or gDNA, and it came from T cells, B-cell-depleted T cells, or PBMCs.

Original data processing: The authors estimated nucleated cell counts from reference gene primer amplification. Measured with immunoSEQ multiplex PCR; TCRdb has only the in-frame clones, and not every one. The DNA gave D and trimming, while V, J and clone size come from that table. The sample holds around 23,000 clones, around 88% seen once. Germline CDR1 reads GTSNPN; CDR2 reads SVGIG (reference sequence). This CDR3 is 14 amino acids long. Deletions cut 2 bases from V and 6 bases from J, with 15 bases between. The sequenced sample was peripheral blood. The chain employs TRBV30 and TRBJ2-3, with TRBD2 as a possible D gene (6 bases). The receptor was derived from a man aged 65-85 years with active COVID-19. The DNA of the CDR3 is TGTGCCTGGAGTCTTAGCGGAGGGGCGGATACGCAGTATTTT. This codes for CAWSLSGGADTQYF.